This TCR beta chain was identified during a study of blood T cell repertoires in COVID-19 (TCRdb year 2020). General notes on the study: Samples covering the acute and convalescent phases of COVID-19 were provided by collaborators in the United States, Italy and Spain. The prospective study material was composed of cDNA or gDNA derived from T cells, B-cell-depleted T cells, or PBMCs. The dataset comprised deeply sampled blood TCRbeta repertoires from subjects exposed to, actively infected with, or recovered from COVID-19. The repertoires were released in a freely available public database intended as a resource for research on the immune response to SARS-CoV-2. The samples were drawn from the first 160 participants of the ongoing ImmuneRACE study and from over a thousand subjects provided by 6 global collaborators. Sample metadata almost always included a de-identified subject ID, COVID-19 status, age in years and sex. Where available, HLA class I and class II types were obtained from metadata supplied by the sample provider rather than from assay-based typing.

Regarding this clone: No antigen is known for it. No quality values exist for individual bases; no much larger clone is one base distant.

Whole blood was collected in K2EDTA tubes by collaborating institutions according to the institutions' own protocols. Collaborator samples were shipped for TCRbeta analysis as frozen whole blood, isolated PBMCs, or DNA extracted from either sample type. Points the paper makes about the study in general: The quantity of clinical and demographic metadata differed by source and by participant and was supplied without curation.

The immunoSEQ Assay, a bias-controlled multiplex PCR, was used to amplify TCRbeta CDR3 regions from genomic DNA. The authors' pipeline ran thus. The number of nucleated cells in each sample was estimated from the amplification of reference gene primers within the assay. To quantify the absolute abundance of each unique TCRbeta CDR3 rearrangement, sequence reads were collapsed and filtered. For each sample, productive Simpson clonality was calculated as the square root of Simpson's diversity index over productive rearrangements. In its TCRdb copy, this immuneACCESS table keeps in-frame sequences only and misses some clones. Where compared with another copy, unresolved V genes explain less than half of these, and the others have no known cause. The V and J calls and the clone size are those of that table, but D and trimming were determined from the DNA. The sample table lists tens of thousands of clones, roughly 83% of them with a count of one. The ten largest make up 25% to 30% of the sample.

From the cysteine up to the phenylalanine, the CDR3 has a length of 14 residues. Here the CDR3 DNA is all that survives: 42 bases in frame from base 1. The junction carries 10 bases between V and J, which are trimmed by 2 bases and 4 bases respectively. The germline V gene (reference sequence) provides CDR1 PRHDT and CDR2 FYEKMQ. The source of this sequence is a human donor with active COVID-19. The donor label of this sample is uncertain. The sequenced sample consisted of peripheral blood. The rearrangement joined TRBV13 to TRBJ2-3; TRBD2 could be the D gene, as 5 bases match. The CDR3 region has the sequence CASSLQGSPDTQYF. The DNA reads as follows: TGTGCCAGCAGCTTACAAGGGAGCCCAGATACGCAGTATTTT.